This entry is about one T cell receptor (beta chain). Its antigen remains unidentified. The record originates from a study of T cells in Graves' hyperthyroidism and ophthalmopathy. Study-wide results and caveats: Ophthalmopathy could be told apart from stable hyperthyroidism with a 13 V-J model.

Amplified regions were TCR beta CDR3 sequences from RNA transcripts. First-round RT-PCR with HTBI primers amplified the TCR CDR3 region. MiXCR, applied by TCRdb to the multiplex PCR reads, yields one record per CDR3 protein. The sample lists about 640,000 distinct CDR3 sequences; roughly 20% were seen once. With V trimmed by 0 bases and J by 7 bases, 6 bases remained unmatched. The CDR3 is 14 amino acids. Germline V CDR1 and CDR2: LGHNA, YSLEER. The diagnoses drew upon clinical symptoms, serum thyroxine and TRAb, thyroid ultrasound and orbital computed tomography. The clonotype was recovered from a man in his thirties or forties with Graves' ophthalmopathy. This rearrangement joins TRBV4-3 to TRBJ2-7, with TRBD2 identical over 7 bases. The material sequenced was blood. The CDR3 sequence is CASSQDAGEGEQYF. CDR3 DNA sequence: TGCGCCAGCAGCCAAGATGCGGGGGAGGGAGAGCAGTACTTC.